These 16 T cell receptor beta chains came from one sample sequenced in a study of OX40 agonist ivuxolimab in advanced cancers. Repertoires were generated with immunoSEQ multiplex PCR, while TCRdb's copy carries only in-frame clones and drops some. Of about 90,000 clones in the sample, over 80% are singletons; the top ten hold 6% to 7.5%. The starting material was CD4+ or CD8+ T cells sorted from blood, obtained in a trial of the OX40 agonist ivuxolimab. All receptors come from an adult with an advanced solid tumor such as melanoma, head and neck, liver or kidney cancer.

The J gene is TRBJ1-2, the V gene TRBV19, with TRBD1 identical over 8 bases. The germline CDR1 and CDR2 sequences are LNHDA and SQIVND (reference sequence). The CDR3 has 15 residues. Losses at the gene ends were 5 bases for V and 4 bases for J; bases not matched to a gene: 9. In DNA, the CDR3 is TGTGCCAGTAGTGATTTGCAGGGGGCCCGCTATGGCTACACCTTC. Protein sequence: CASSDLQGARYGYTF.

This clone has just one count. The V gene is TRBV5-1, the J gene TRBJ2-7, with TRBD2 identical over 11 bases. Germline CDR1 and CDR2: SGHRS and YFSETQ. J gave up 0 bases and V 3 bases, and 5 bases lay outside the gene matches. CDR3 length equals 16 residues. The CDR3: CASSSSTSGNSYEQYF. CDR3 in DNA: TGCGCCAGCAGCTCCTCGACTAGCGGGAACTCCTACGAGCAGTACTTC.

The V gene is TRBV7-3, the J gene TRBJ2-5; no clear D gene. CDR3 length equals 13 residues. V lost 2 bases and J 5 bases, leaving 9 bases between the germline ends. Per germline, CDR1 SGHTA and CDR2 FQGTGA. The CDR3 DNA reads as TGTGCCAGCAGCTTAGGGTGGGCCGAGACCCAGTACTTC. Translated: CASSLGWAETQYF.

V gene TRBV10-2 combines with J gene TRBJ2-1, with 12 bases lining up with TRBD2. This CDR3 comprises 14 residues. Germline V gives CDR1 WSHSY, CDR2 SAAADI. The V and J ends lost 4 bases and 6 bases, in that order; junction bases with no gene match: 1. CDR3 nucleotides: TGCGCCAGCAGTGTGGGACTAGCGGGCAATGAGCAGTTCTTC. Its translation: CASSVGLAGNEQFF.

The V and J genes are TRBV6-7 and TRBJ2-3; D gene ambiguous. TRBV6-7 is an ORF; its function is uncertain. V lost 0 bases, J lost 9 bases, and 13 bases lay in between. CDR3 length: 14 residues. CDR3 residues: CASSYSGRLETQYF. The CDR3 coding sequence is TGTGCCAGCAGTTACTCGGGCAGGCTAGAAACGCAGTATTTT.

CDR3 region: CASSTGQGADEQYF. The CDR3 DNA reads as TGCGCCAGCAGCACCGGACAGGGGGCCGACGAGCAGTACTTC. This rearrangement joins TRBV5-1 to TRBJ2-7, with 11 bases aligning to TRBD1. Looked up from germline, CDR1 is SGHRS and CDR2 is YFSETQ. With V trimmed by 4 bases and J by 5 bases, 5 bases remained unmatched. This CDR3 is built from 14 residues.

CDR3 in DNA: TGTGCCAGCAGCTGGACAGGGTACACTGAAGCTTTCTTT. The encoded protein is CASSWTGYTEAFF. V is TRBV7-9 and J is TRBJ1-1; 8 nucleotides align to TRBD1. CDR1 is SEHNR, CDR2 FQNEAQ, per germline (reference sequence). V gave up 4 bases and J gave up 3 bases; unmatched junction bases: 1. This CDR3 spans 13 amino acids.

This chain uses TRBV27 with TRBJ1-5, with D possibly being TRBD1 (6 bases). Germline CDR1 reads MNHEY; CDR2 reads SMNVEV (reference sequence). This CDR3 is 16 amino acids long. The germline V and J ends were trimmed by 3 bases and 5 bases, with 17 bases remaining between them. The CDR3 loop is CASSLGRGPRHQPQHF. In nucleotides, the CDR3 is TGTGCCAGCAGTTTGGGCAGGGGACCACGACATCAGCCCCAGCATTTT.

The chain joins TRBV6-5 to TRBJ1-1; D possibly corresponds to TRBD1 (6 bases). In germline, CDR1 is MNHEY, CDR2 SVGAGI. Trimming cost V 2 bases and J 4 bases, with 11 bases left between them. CDR3 size: 14 residues. In DNA, the CDR3 is TGTGCCAGCAGTTACCCTACAGGGACCACTGAAGCTTTCTTT. Protein sequence: CASSYPTGTTEAFF.

The gene calls are TRBV7-6 and TRBJ2-5, with D possibly matching TRBD2 (5 bases). V was cut by 5 bases and J by 5 bases, with 12 bases left in between. This CDR3 comprises 13 residues. Germline CDR1 reads SGHVS; CDR2 reads FNYEAQ. This CDR3 reads CASSPTRVETQYF. The CDR3 coding sequence is TGTGCCAGCAGCCCAACTAGAGTGGAGACCCAGTACTTC. The whole variable domain, remainder taken from reference TRBV7-6 and TRBJ2-5, is GAGVSQSPRYKVTKRGQDVALRCDPISGHVSLYWYRQALGQGPEFLTYFNYEAQQDKSGLPNDRFSAERPEGSISTLTIQRTEQRDSAMYRCASSPTRVETQYFGPGTRLLVL.

The chain employs TRBV15 and TRBJ2-2, with D possibly called TRBD1 or TRBD2 (5 bases each). The germline gives CDR1 LNHNV, CDR2 YYDKDF (reference sequence). This CDR3 comprises 14 residues. Trimming took 1 base from V and 6 from J, leaving 9 bases between them. The CDR3 DNA is TGTGCCACCAGCAGAGCTGGGGACGCCGGGGAGCTGTTTTTT. As protein: CATSRAGDAGELFF.

The chain links TRBV5-1 to TRBJ1-5; TRBD1 matches at 8 bases. Germline assignment: CDR1 SGHRS and CDR2 YFSETQ. Trimming removed 4 bases from V and 7 bases from J; junction bases left unmatched: 7. There are 14 residues in the CDR3. The CDR3 bases are TGCGCCAGCAGCCCAACAGGGGGAAGACAGCCCCAGCATTTT. Amino acids: CASSPTGGRQPQHF. Full variable domain (rest looked up from reference TRBV5-1 and TRBJ1-5): KAGVTQTPRYLIKTRGQQVTLSCSPISGHRSVSWYQQTPGQGLQFLFEYFSETQRNKGNFPGRFSGRQFSNSRSEMNVSTLELGDSALYLCASSPTGGRQPQHFGDGTRLSIL.

This chain links TRBV4-1 with TRBJ1-2, with D possibly TRBD1 on 6 matching bases. Germline V lookup: CDR1 MGHRA, CDR2 YSYEKL. V lost 0 bases to trimming and J lost 1 base, with 21 bases between them. CDR3 length: 19 amino acids. The CDR3 loop is CASSQEYWAGAGFNYGYTF. In nucleotides, the CDR3 is TGCGCCAGCAGCCAAGAATATTGGGCAGGGGCAGGTTTTAACTATGGCTACACCTTC.

The chain uses TRBV5-1 and TRBJ2-2; 7 positions match TRBD2. The CDR3 loop spans 14 amino acids. Germline values: CDR1 SGHRS, CDR2 YFSETQ. J lost 6 bases, V lost 4 bases, and 6 bases had no gene match. The CDR3 DNA is TGCGCCAGCAGCCGGGAGGTAGATGCCGGGGAGCTGTTTTTT. Amino acid sequence: CASSREVDAGELFF.

J is TRBJ2-2 and V is TRBV30, with D unresolved. V was pared by 4 bases and J by 2 bases, with 5 bases between. Germline CDR1 is GTSNPN and CDR2 is SVGIG (reference sequence). This CDR3 spans 12 amino acids. The CDR3 region has the DNA TGTGCCTGGACAGTTAACACCGGGGAGCTGTTTTTT. It codes for CAWTVNTGELFF. The full variable domain, its missing parts supplied by reference TRBV30 and TRBJ2-2, is SQTIHQWPATLVQPVGSPLSLECTVEGTSNPNLYWYRQAAGRGLQLLFYSVGIGQISSEVPQNLSASRPQDRQFILSSKKLLLSDSGFYLCAWTVNTGELFFGEGSRLTVL.

This chain links TRBV5-1 with TRBJ2-3; TRBD1 matches at 7 bases. The J segment lost 8 bases and the V segment lost 0 bases, leaving 9 bases of the junction unmatched. CDR1 and CDR2 (germline): SGHRS, YFSETQ. The CDR3 is made up of 15 amino acids. Written as DNA, the CDR3 is TGCGCCAGCAGCTTGGAAGGGGGACAGAGTGGTACGCAGTATTTT. This gives the protein CASSLEGGQSGTQYF.